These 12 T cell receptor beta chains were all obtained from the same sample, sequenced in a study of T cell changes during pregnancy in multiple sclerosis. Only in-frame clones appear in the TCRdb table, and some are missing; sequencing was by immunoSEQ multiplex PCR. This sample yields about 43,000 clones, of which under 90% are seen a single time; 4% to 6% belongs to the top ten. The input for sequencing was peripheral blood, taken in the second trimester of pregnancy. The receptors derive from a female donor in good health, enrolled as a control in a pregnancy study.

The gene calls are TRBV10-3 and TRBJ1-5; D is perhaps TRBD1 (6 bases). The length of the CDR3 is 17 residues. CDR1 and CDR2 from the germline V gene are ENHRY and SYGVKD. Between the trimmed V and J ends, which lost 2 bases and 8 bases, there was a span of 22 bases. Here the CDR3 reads CAISETLPGGRGKPQHF. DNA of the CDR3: TGTGCCATCAGTGAGACACTCCCCGGGGGGCGCGGAAAGCCCCAGCATTTT.

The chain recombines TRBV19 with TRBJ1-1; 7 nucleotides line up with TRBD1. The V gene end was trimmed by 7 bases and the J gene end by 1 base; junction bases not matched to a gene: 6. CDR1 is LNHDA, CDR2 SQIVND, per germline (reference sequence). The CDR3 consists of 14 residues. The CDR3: CASTYRGGNTEAFF. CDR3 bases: TGTGCCAGTACATACAGGGGTGGGAACACTGAAGCTTTCTTT.

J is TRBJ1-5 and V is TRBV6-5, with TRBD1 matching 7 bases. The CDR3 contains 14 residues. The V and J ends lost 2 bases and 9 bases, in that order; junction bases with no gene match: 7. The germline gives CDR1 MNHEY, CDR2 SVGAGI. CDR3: CASSYTTGDRPQHF. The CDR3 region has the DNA TGTGCCAGCAGTTACACTACAGGGGACCGGCCCCAGCATTTT.

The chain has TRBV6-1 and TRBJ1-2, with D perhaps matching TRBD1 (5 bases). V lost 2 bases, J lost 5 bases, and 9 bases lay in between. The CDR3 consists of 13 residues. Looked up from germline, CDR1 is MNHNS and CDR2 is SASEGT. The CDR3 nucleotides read TGTGCCAGCAGTGAAAAGACAGTATATGGCTACACCTTC. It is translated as CASSEKTVYGYTF.

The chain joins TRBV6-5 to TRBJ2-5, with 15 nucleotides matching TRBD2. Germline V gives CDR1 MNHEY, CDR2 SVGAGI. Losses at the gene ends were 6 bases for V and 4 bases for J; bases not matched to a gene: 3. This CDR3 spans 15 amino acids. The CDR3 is CASSPGLAGGETQYF. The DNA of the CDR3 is TGTGCCAGCAGCCCGGGACTAGCGGGAGGAGAGACCCAGTACTTC.

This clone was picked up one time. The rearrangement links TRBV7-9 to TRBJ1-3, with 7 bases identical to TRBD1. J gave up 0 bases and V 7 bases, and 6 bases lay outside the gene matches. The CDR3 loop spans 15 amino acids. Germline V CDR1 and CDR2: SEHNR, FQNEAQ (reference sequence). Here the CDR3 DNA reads TGTGCCAGCACCCTGACAGGGAGCTCTGGAAACACCATATATTTT. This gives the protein CASTLTGSSGNTIYF. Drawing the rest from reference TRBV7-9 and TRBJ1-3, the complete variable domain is DTGVSQNPRHKITKRGQNVTFRCDPISEHNRLYWYRQTLGQGPEFLTYFQNEAQLEKSRLLSDRFSAERPKGSFSTLEIQRTEQGDSAMYLCASTLTGSSGNTIYFGEGSWLTVV.

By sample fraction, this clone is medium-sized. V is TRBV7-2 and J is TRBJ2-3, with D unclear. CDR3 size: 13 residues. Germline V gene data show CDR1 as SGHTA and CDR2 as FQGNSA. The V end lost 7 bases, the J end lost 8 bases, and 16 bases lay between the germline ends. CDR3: CASTLWSGGTQYF. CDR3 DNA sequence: TGTGCCAGCACCCTATGGTCGGGTGGTACGCAGTATTTT.

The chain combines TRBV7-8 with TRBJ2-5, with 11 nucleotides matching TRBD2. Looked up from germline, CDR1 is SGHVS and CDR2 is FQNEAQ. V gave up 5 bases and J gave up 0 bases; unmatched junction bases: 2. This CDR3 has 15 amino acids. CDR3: CASSKGLADQETQYF. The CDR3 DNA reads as TGTGCCAGCAGCAAGGGACTAGCGGACCAAGAGACCCAGTACTTC.

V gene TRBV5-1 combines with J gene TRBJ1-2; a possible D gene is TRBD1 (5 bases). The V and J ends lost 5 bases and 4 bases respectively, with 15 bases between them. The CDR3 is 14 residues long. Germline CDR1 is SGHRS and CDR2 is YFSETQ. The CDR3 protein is CASSSRGESYGYTF. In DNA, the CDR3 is TGCGCCAGCAGTTCTAGGGGCGAGAGCTATGGCTACACCTTC.

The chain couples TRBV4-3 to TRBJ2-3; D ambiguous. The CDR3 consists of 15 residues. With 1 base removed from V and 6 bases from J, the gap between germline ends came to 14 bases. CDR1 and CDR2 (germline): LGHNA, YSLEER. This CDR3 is CASSQVLPFEDTQYF. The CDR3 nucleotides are TGCGCCAGCAGCCAAGTGCTGCCCTTCGAGGATACGCAGTATTTT.

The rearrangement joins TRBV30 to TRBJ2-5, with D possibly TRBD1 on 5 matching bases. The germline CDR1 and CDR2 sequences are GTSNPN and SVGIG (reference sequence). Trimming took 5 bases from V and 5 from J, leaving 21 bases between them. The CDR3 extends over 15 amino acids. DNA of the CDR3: TGTGCCTGGGGTCGCCCAGGGATGCCTGTGGAGACCCAGTACTTC. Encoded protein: CAWGRPGMPVETQYF.

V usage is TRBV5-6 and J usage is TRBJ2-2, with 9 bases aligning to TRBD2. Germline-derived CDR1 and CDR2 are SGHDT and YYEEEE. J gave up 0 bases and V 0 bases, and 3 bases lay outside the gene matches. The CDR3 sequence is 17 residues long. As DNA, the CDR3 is TGTGCCAGCAGCTTGGAGACTAGCGGTACGAACACCGGGGAGCTGTTTTTT. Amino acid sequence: CASSLETSGTNTGELFF.